Listed here are 27 T cell receptor beta chains from one sample, sequenced in a study of blood T cell repertoires in COVID-19. The method was immunoSEQ multiplex PCR; TCRdb's version includes in-frame clones alone and lacks a portion of them. The table records about 34,000 clones, 90% of them present only once. The sample comprised peripheral blood. The receptors stem from an elderly man with acute or convalescent COVID-19.

This chain uses TRBV5-1 with TRBJ2-7, with 7 bases aligning to TRBD1. The CDR3 loop spans 15 amino acids. After removal of 3 bases from V and 3 bases from J, the junction contained 9 bases not matched to a gene. Per the germline V gene, CDR1 is SGHRS and CDR2 is YFSETQ. The CDR3 loop reads CASSSQGDRNYEQYF. The CDR3, as DNA: TGCGCCAGCAGCTCCCAAGGGGACAGAAACTACGAGCAGTACTTC.

V gene TRBV19 combines with J gene TRBJ1-2; D remains ambiguous. The CDR3 is 14 residues long. V was cut by 6 bases and J by 6 bases, with 17 bases left in between. In germline, CDR1 is LNHDA, CDR2 SQIVND (reference sequence). The CDR3 region has the DNA TGTGCCAGTAGAACCGGGATCCTAGGAAATGGCTACACCTTC. This sequence encodes CASRTGILGNGYTF.

The V and J genes are TRBV5-1 and TRBJ1-4; TRBD1 agrees at 8 bases. V gave up 4 bases and J gave up 7 bases; unmatched junction bases: 6. Germline V gives CDR1 SGHRS, CDR2 YFSETQ. The CDR3 runs to 14 residues. The CDR3 bases are TGCGCCAGCAGCGGTCAGGGGGCGGGTGAAAAACTGTTTTTT. Amino acids: CASSGQGAGEKLFF.

The chain is built from TRBV7-8 and TRBJ1-3; possibly TRBD1 for D (6 bases). The V end was cut by 4 bases, the J end by 0 bases, with 16 bases between. The CDR3 contains 17 residues. The V gene's germline CDR1 is SGHVS and CDR2 FQNEAQ. This CDR3 reads CASSSTRDRSSGNTIYF. CDR3 DNA: TGTGCCAGCAGCTCGACCCGAGACAGGAGCTCTGGAAACACCATATATTTT. Drawing the rest from reference TRBV7-8 and TRBJ1-3, the complete variable domain is GAGVSQSPRYKVAKRGQDVALRCDPISGHVSLFWYQQALGQGPEFLTYFQNEAQLDKSGLPSDRFFAERPEGSVSTLKIQRTQQEDSAVYLCASSSTRDRSSGNTIYFGEGSWLTVV.

CDR3 nucleotide sequence: TGCAGCGCCACAATGTCTGGAAACACCATATATTTT. This sequence encodes CSATMSGNTIYF. The chain uses TRBV29-1 and TRBJ1-3, with D uncertain. CDR1 is SQVTM, CDR2 ANQGSEA, per germline. The CDR3 is 12 residues long. V was shortened by 7 bases and J by 1 base, with 8 bases between the two germline ends. Full variable domain (rest looked up from reference TRBV29-1 and TRBJ1-3): SAVISQKPSRDICQRGTSLTIQCQVDSQVTMMFWYRQQPGQSLTLIATANQGSEATYESGFVIDKFPISRPNLTFSTLTVSNMSPEDSSIYLCSATMSGNTIYFGEGSWLTVV.

This chain joins TRBV30 and TRBJ2-5; 8 bases agree with TRBD1. Germline V gene data show CDR1 as GTSNPN and CDR2 as SVGIG (reference sequence). Trimming at V came to 3 bases and at J to 2 bases, leaving 5 bases not matched to a gene. The CDR3 consists of 14 residues. CDR3 loop: CAWRGDRNQETQYF. As DNA, the CDR3 is TGTGCCTGGAGGGGGGACAGGAATCAAGAGACCCAGTACTTC. Together with reference TRBV30 and TRBJ2-5, the CDR3 gives the full variable domain: SQTIHQWPATLVQPVGSPLSLECTVEGTSNPNLYWYRQAAGRGLQLLFYSVGIGQISSEVPQNLSASRPQDRQFILSSKKLLLSDSGFYLCAWRGDRNQETQYFGPGTRLLVL.

The chain links TRBV28 to TRBJ2-7; TRBD2 aligns across 9 bases. The CDR3 loop spans 16 amino acids. Germline loops: CDR1 MDHEN, CDR2 SYDVKM. After removal of 6 bases from V and 3 bases from J, the junction contained 12 bases not matched to a gene. CDR3 in DNA: TGTGCCAGCAGAAATACCCTAGCGGGGCGGTACTACGAGCAGTACTTC. This encodes CASRNTLAGRYYEQYF.

The chain employs TRBV6-5 and TRBJ1-2, with 7 bases matching TRBD1. Looked up from germline, CDR1 is MNHEY and CDR2 is SVGAGI. V gave up 0 bases and J gave up 5 bases; unmatched junction bases: 6. This CDR3 has 15 amino acids. In DNA, the CDR3 is TGTGCCAGCAGTTACTCATCGGGACAGTCTTATGGCTACACCTTC. Translating it yields CASSYSSGQSYGYTF.

The chain is built from TRBV5-1 and TRBJ1-1; 7 bases agree with TRBD1. The V gene end was trimmed by 0 bases and the J gene end by 1 base; junction bases not matched to a gene: 3. Germline V gene data show CDR1 as SGHRS and CDR2 as YFSETQ. The CDR3 contains 15 residues. CDR3 nucleotide sequence: TGCGCCAGCAGCTTGGCTTACAGGGGGAACACTGAAGCTTTCTTT. Translating gives CASSLAYRGNTEAFF.

V is TRBV2 and J is TRBJ2-1, with unresolved D. The CDR3 consists of 13 residues. Trimming cost V 4 bases and J 3 bases, with 7 bases left between them. Germline loops: CDR1 SNHLY, CDR2 FYNNEI. DNA of the CDR3: TGTGCCAGCAGTGTACAGAGCTACAATGAGCAGTTCTTC. This gives the protein CASSVQSYNEQFF.

The chain uses TRBV3-1 (or the pseudogene TRBV3-2) and TRBJ2-7; TRBD1 might be the D (6 bases). Trimming took off 0 bases at V and 2 bases at J, with 14 bases between the two ends. The CDR3 is 16 amino acids. Germline values: CDR1 LGHDT, CDR2 YNNKEL (reference sequence). CDR3 loop: CASSQDPYGQPYEQYF. The CDR3 DNA reads TGTGCCAGCAGCCAAGACCCTTACGGACAGCCCTACGAGCAGTACTTC.

The rearrangement links TRBV19 to TRBJ1-2, with 7 bases lining up with TRBD1. CDR3 length: 14 amino acids. Germline-derived CDR1 and CDR2 are LNHDA and SQIVND (reference sequence). Losses at the gene ends were 7 bases for V and 7 bases for J; bases not matched to a gene: 12. The DNA for the CDR3 is TGTGCCAGTATCCCGGGAGGGGGCGCGAGTGGCTACACCTTC. Its protein product is CASIPGGGASGYTF.

CDR3 sequence (DNA): TGTGCCAGCAGCCCACGACAGGGTAAGGACACTGAAGCTTTCTTT. This gives the protein CASSPRQGKDTEAFF. The genes are TRBV3-1 (or the pseudogene TRBV3-2) and TRBJ1-1, with 7 nucleotides matching TRBD1. CDR3 length: 15 residues. Trimming removed 4 bases from V and 3 bases from J; junction bases left unmatched: 8. The V gene's germline CDR1 is LGHDT and CDR2 YNNKEL (reference sequence).

This chain uses TRBV12-5 with TRBJ2-2; the match to TRBD1 covers 7 bases. The CDR3 contains 17 residues. V dropped 1 base and J dropped 6; count of bases not matched to a gene: 11. Germline CDR1 reads LGHNT; CDR2 reads FRNRAP. The chain's CDR3 is CASGLGRQGNIAGELFF. In DNA, the CDR3 is TGTGCTAGTGGTTTGGGGCGACAGGGAAATATCGCCGGGGAGCTGTTTTTT. Drawing the rest from reference TRBV12-5 and TRBJ2-2, the complete variable domain is DARVTQTPRHKVTEMGQEVTMRCQPILGHNTVFWYRQTMMQGLELLAYFRNRAPLDDSGMPKDRFSAEMPDATLATLKIQPSEPRDSAVYFCASGLGRQGNIAGELFFGEGSRLTVL.

The chain joins TRBV5-1 to TRBJ1-6; 8 bases match TRBD1. The ends lost 2 bases at V and 8 bases at J; junction bases unmatched: 3. The CDR3 covers 14 residues. Germline CDR1 reads SGHRS; CDR2 reads YFSETQ. DNA of the CDR3: TGCGCCAGCAGCTTTGACAGGGGAGATTCACCCCTCCACTTT. Amino acids: CASSFDRGDSPLHF.

The rearrangement links TRBV10-1 to TRBJ2-1; 11 positions agree with TRBD2. V trimming: 6 bases; J trimming: 0 bases; junction bases outside the gene matches: 4. The CDR3 has 16 residues. Germline-derived CDR1 and CDR2 are WNHNN and SYGVQD (reference sequence). CDR3 in amino acids: CASRLAGGISYNEQFF. CDR3 nucleotide sequence: TGCGCCAGCAGGTTAGCGGGGGGGATCTCCTACAATGAGCAGTTCTTC.

In nucleotides, the CDR3 is TGTGCCAGCAGCTTAAGGGGGCCGACTAGCGGGGAGGCAGATACGCAGTATTTT. Residues: CASSLRGPTSGEADTQYF. This chain links TRBV13 with TRBJ2-3, with 11 bases matching TRBD2. CDR3 size: 18 residues. The V segment lost 2 bases and the J segment 4 bases; nucleotides outside the gene matches: 11. Germline CDR1 PRHDT, CDR2 FYEKMQ (reference sequence).

In DNA form, the CDR3 reads TGTGCCAGCAGCTTAGTAACAGGGGCGGAAGAGACCCAGTACTTC. This encodes CASSLVTGAEETQYF. The chain is built from TRBV7-2 and TRBJ2-5; TRBD1 matches at 7 bases. CDR1 is SGHTA, CDR2 FQGNSA, per germline. The CDR3 runs to 15 residues. Germline trimming cut 1 base from V and 3 bases from J; bases unmatched to any gene: 5.

The V and J genes are TRBV19 and TRBJ2-3, with 9 nucleotides matching TRBD1. This CDR3 has 15 amino acids. Germline CDR1 and CDR2: LNHDA and SQIVND (reference sequence). V gave up 4 bases and J gave up 4 bases; unmatched junction bases: 6. CDR3 loop: CASSSRDRDADTQYF. CDR3 in DNA: TGTGCCAGTAGTAGCCGGGACAGGGACGCAGATACGCAGTATTTT.

The CDR3, as DNA: TGTGCCAGCAACTTCCCGGGGGGGAATCAGCCCCAGCATTTT. Translation: CASNFPGGNQPQHF. The chain employs TRBV28 and TRBJ1-5; possibly TRBD1 for D (5 bases). V was clipped by 7 bases and J by 4 bases, with 14 bases between them. Germline CDR1 MDHEN, CDR2 SYDVKM. The CDR3 totals 14 residues.

This sequence joins TRBV28 and TRBJ2-3; 12 bases fit TRBD2. Germline values: CDR1 MDHEN, CDR2 SYDVKM. The trim removed 3 bases at V and 0 bases at J, leaving 7 bases unmatched. The CDR3 runs 18 residues. The CDR3 nucleotides are TGTGCCAGCAGTTTTCCGCCTAGCGGGGGGGCAAGCACAGATACGCAGTATTTT. As protein: CASSFPPSGGASTDTQYF.

This chain uses TRBV7-2 with TRBJ1-6; TRBD1 matches 7 bases. CDR1 and CDR2 from the germline V gene are SGHTA and FQGNSA. The CDR3 extends over 14 amino acids. V dropped 5 bases and J dropped 5; count of bases not matched to a gene: 3. DNA for the CDR3: TGTGCCAGCAGCCCGGGACAGAATAATTCACCCCTCCACTTT. Translated, it gives CASSPGQNNSPLHF.

The chain combines TRBV10-2 with TRBJ2-1, with no clear D. The germline V and J ends were trimmed by 3 bases and 0 bases, with 9 bases remaining between them. Germline CDR1 is WSHSY and CDR2 is SAAADI. The CDR3 extends over 15 amino acids. CDR3 sequence (DNA): TGCGCCAGCAGTGAAACCGCGAGCTCCTACAATGAGCAGTTCTTC. Translation: CASSETASSYNEQFF.

This rearrangement joins TRBV4-2 to TRBJ2-7; tentative D call: TRBD1 (6 bases). This CDR3 comprises 14 residues. Germline values: CDR1 LGHNA, CDR2 YNFKEQ. V was clipped by 1 base and J by 3 bases, with 10 bases between them. Here the CDR3 DNA reads TGTGCCAGCAGCCAAGCTAGACAGGACTACGAGCAGTACTTC. Translating gives CASSQARQDYEQYF.

The V gene is TRBV2, the J gene TRBJ1-6; 7 bases align to TRBD1. The CDR3 loop spans 14 amino acids. The germline CDR1 and CDR2 sequences are SNHLY and FYNNEI. V trimming: 5 bases; J trimming: 9 bases; junction bases outside the gene matches: 7. The CDR3 DNA sequence: TGTGCCAGCAGTCTAGACAGGGCGACTTCACCCCTCCACTTT. This encodes CASSLDRATSPLHF.

J is TRBJ1-2 and V is TRBV19, with TRBD1 matching over 8 bases. Germline assignment: CDR1 LNHDA and CDR2 SQIVND (reference sequence). CDR3 length: 16 amino acids. With 6 bases clipped from V and 3 bases from J, the junction kept 12 bases outside the gene matches. The CDR3 DNA reads TGTGCCAGTAGAATCCAAGGACAGGGCCCAGACTATGGCTACACCTTC. It encodes CASRIQGQGPDYGYTF.

The chain recombines TRBV10-1 with TRBJ2-3; 11 bases map to TRBD2. Germline CDR1 is WNHNN and CDR2 is SYGVQD (reference sequence). V was pared by 0 bases and J by 2 bases, with 1 base of the junction left unmatched. The CDR3 extends over 16 amino acids. The CDR3, as DNA: TGCGCCAGCAGTGAGTCTAGCGGGGGGGCCACAGATACGCAGTATTTT. Protein sequence: CASSESSGGATDTQYF.